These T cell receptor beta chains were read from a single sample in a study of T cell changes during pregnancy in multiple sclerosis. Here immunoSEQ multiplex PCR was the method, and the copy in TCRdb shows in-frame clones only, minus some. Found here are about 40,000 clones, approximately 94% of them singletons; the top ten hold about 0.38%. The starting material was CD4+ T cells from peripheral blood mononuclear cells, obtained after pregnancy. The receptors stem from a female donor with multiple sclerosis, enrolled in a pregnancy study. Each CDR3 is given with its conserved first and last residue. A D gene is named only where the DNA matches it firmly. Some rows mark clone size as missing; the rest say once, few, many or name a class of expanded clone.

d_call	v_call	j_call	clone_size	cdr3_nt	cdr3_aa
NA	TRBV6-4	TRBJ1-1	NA	TGTGCCAGCAGTGAGTACAGGAACACTGAAGCTTTCTTT	CASSEYRNTEAFF
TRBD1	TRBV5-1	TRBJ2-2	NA	TGCGCCAGCAGCTTGGTGGACAGGGACACCGGGGAGCTGTTTTTT	CASSLVDRDTGELFF
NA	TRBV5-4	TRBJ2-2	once	TGTGCCAGCACCGAGGGGGGGCGCGACACCGGGGAGCTGTTTTTT	CASTEGGRDTGELFF
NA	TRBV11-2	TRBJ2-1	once	TGTGCCAGCAGCCTTGCGGGACGATCCATCAATGAGCAGTTCTTC	CASSLAGRSINEQFF
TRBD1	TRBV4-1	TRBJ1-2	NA	TGCGCCAGCAGCCAAGGGTGGACAGGGAGTTCCAAAGCCTTC	CASSQGWTGSSKAF
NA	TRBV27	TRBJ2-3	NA	TGTGCCAGCAGTTCAAGGGGCCGATCCACAGATACGCAGTATTTT	CASSSRGRSTDTQYF
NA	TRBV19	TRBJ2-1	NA	TGTGCCAGTAGTATGGGGGCCCCCTACAATGAGCAGTTCTTC	CASSMGAPYNEQFF
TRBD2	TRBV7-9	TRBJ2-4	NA	TGTGCCAGCAGCTTAGTTATAGCGGGGCAAGCCAAAAACATTCAGTACTTC	CASSLVIAGQAKNIQYF
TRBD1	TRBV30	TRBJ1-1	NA	TGTGCCTGGAGTTCCCGCAGGGGGCGTTCTGAAGCTTTCTTT	CAWSSRRGRSEAFF
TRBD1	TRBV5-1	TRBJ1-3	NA	TGCGCCAGCAGCTTGGACGACAGGGGGGTCCGCTCTGGAAACACCATATATTTT	CASSLDDRGVRSGNTIYF
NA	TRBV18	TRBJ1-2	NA	TGTGCCAGCTCACCACTCCCCGCCAGGGGAGTCGACTATGGCTACACCTTC	CASSPLPARGVDYGYTF
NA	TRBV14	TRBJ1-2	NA	TGTGCCAGCAGCCAAGGTTTACTGAATGGCTACACCTTC	CASSQGLLNGYTF
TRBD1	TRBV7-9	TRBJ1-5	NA	TGTGCCAGCAGCTTAGCCCCGGGGGACAGGGGAGGCAATCAGCCCCAGCATTTT	CASSLAPGDRGGNQPQHF
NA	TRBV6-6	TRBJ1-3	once	TGTGCCAGCAGTTTACAGGGCGGAAACACCATATATTTT	CASSLQGGNTIYF
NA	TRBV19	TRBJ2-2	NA	TGTGCCAGTAGGAAGACAGGAGAGGCCGGGGAGCTGTTTTTT	CASRKTGEAGELFF
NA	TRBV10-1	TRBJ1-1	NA	TGCGCCAGCAGCGACAGTTTGAACACTGAAGCTTTCTTT	CASSDSLNTEAFF
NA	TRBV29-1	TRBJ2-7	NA	TGCAGCGTCAAACGGAGTTCCTACGAGCAGTACTTC	CSVKRSSYEQYF
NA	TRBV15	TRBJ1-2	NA	TGTGCCACCAGCAGAGATGGGGGGGTTAGGCTAGGTGGCTACACCTTC	CATSRDGGVRLGGYTF
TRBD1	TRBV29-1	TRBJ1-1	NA	TGCAGCGTCCAGGGGGCAGCTAGGAACACTGAAGCTTTCTTT	CSVQGAARNTEAFF
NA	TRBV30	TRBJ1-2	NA	TGTGCCTCCCCCACGGCACAGGTGAACTATGGCTACACCTTC	CASPTAQVNYGYTF
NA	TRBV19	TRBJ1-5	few	TGTGCCAGTAGTATAGCGGACATAAATCAGCCCCAGCATTTT	CASSIADINQPQHF
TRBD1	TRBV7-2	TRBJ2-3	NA	TGTGCCAGCAGCTCCACCGCAGGGGGTGGTACGCAGTATTTT	CASSSTAGGGTQYF
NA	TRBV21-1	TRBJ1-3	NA	TGTGCCAGCAGCATCGGGACAATGGGGAACACCATATATTTT	CASSIGTMGNTIYF
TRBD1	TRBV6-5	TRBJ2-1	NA	TGTGCCAGCAGTGTTCCGGGACAGAGCTACAATGAGCAGTTCTTC	CASSVPGQSYNEQFF
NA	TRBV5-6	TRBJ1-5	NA	TGTGCCAGCAGCTTGGCTCGGGGGAGTCGTCAGCCCCAGCATTTT	CASSLARGSRQPQHF
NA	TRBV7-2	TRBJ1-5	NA	TGTGCCAGCAGCTTAATTGCGGGGCAGCCCCAGCATTTT	CASSLIAGQPQHF
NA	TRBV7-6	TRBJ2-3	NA	TGTGCCAGCAGCACCCGGACAAGGGTGGATACGCAGTATTTT	CASSTRTRVDTQYF
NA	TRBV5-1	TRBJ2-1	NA	TGCGCCAGCAGCTCTCAGGGAAATGAGCAGTTCTTC	CASSSQGNEQFF
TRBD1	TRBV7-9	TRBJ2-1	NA	TGTGCCAGCAGCTTACCCAGGGGACAGAGAATCAATGAGCAGTTCTTC	CASSLPRGQRINEQFF
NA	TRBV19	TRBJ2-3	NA	TGTGCCAGTAGTATCTGGTCCGGGGCAGATACGCAGTATTTT	CASSIWSGADTQYF
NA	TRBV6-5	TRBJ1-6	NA	TGTGCCAGCAGTTTCCGGGACACACAACGATCACCCCTCCACTTT	CASSFRDTQRSPLHF
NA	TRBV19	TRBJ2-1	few	TGTGCCAGTAGCCAGACAGGCGGGTCCTACAATGAGCAGTTCTTC	CASSQTGGSYNEQFF
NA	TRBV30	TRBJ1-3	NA	TGTGCCTGGAGTGTATGGAGCTCTGGAAACACCATATATTTT	CAWSVWSSGNTIYF
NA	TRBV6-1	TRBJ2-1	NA	TGTGCCAGCAGTGACTCCCAGGGGCAGTTCTTC	CASSDSQGQFF
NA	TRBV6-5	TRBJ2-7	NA	TGTGCCAGCAGTTATGAGTTCGAGCAGTACTTC	CASSYEFEQYF
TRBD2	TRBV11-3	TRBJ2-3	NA	TGTGCCAGCAGCTCGCCCGGGGGGGTGGCGGGAGATACGCAGTATTTT	CASSSPGGVAGDTQYF
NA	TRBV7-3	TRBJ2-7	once	TGTGCCAGCAGCTTAACGTCAGGGGCGGACTACGAGCAGTACTTC	CASSLTSGADYEQYF